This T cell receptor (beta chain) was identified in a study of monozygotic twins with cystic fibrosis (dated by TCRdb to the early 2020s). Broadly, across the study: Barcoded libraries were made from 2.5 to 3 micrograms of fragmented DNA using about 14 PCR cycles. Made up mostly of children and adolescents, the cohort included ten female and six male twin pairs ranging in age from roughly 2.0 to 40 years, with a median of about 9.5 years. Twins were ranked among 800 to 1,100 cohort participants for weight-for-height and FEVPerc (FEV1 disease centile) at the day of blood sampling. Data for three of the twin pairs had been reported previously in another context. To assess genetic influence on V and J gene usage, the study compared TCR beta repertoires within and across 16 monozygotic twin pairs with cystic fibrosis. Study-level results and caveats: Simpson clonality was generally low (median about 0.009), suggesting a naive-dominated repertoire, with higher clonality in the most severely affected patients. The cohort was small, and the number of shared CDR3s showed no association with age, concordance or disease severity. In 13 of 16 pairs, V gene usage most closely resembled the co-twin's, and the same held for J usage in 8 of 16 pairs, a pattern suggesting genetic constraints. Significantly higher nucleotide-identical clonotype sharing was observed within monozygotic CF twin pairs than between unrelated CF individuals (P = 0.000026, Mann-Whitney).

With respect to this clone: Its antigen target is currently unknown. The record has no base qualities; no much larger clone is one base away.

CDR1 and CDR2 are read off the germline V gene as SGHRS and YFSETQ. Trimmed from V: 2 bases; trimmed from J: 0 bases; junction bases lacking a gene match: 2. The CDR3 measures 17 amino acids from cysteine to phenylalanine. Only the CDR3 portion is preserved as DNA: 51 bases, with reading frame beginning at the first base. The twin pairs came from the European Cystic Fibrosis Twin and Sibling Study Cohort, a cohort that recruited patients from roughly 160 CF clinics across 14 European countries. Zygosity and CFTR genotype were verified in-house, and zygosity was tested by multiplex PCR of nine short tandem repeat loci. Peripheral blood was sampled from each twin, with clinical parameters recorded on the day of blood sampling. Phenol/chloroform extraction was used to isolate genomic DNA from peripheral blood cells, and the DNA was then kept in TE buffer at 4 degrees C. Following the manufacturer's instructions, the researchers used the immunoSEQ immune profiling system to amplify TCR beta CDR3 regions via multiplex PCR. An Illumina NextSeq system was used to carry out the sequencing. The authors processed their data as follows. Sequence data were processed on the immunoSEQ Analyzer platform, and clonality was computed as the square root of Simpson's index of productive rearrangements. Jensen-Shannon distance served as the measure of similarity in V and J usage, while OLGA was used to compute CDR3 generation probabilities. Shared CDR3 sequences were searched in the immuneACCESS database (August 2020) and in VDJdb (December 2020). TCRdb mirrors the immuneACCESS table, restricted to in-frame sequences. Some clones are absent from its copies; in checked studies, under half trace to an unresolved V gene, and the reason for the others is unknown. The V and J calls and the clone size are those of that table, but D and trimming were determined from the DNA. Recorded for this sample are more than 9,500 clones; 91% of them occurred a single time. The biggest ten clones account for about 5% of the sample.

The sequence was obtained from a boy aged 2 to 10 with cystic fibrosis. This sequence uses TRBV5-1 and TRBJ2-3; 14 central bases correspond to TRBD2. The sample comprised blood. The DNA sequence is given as TGCGCCAGCAGCTTTAGACTAGCGGGGGGGAGCACAGATACGCAGTATTTT. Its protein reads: CASSFRLAGGSTDTQYF.